This entry describes one T cell receptor (beta chain). It was with 60 Vbeta and 13 Jbeta primers that the PCR ran. Generated by immunoSEQ multiplex PCR, the TCRdb table keeps only in-frame clones and is missing some. The table shows 55,000 to 70,000 clones, with around 84% occurring only once. The data are from a study of cytomegalovirus exposure and HLA in healthy donors. The CDR3 contains 14 residues. The ends lost 6 bases at V and 6 bases at J; junction bases unmatched: 7. Germline CDR1 reads MNHEY; CDR2 reads SMNVEV (reference sequence). The rearrangement uses TRBV27 and TRBJ2-7; 11 bases line up with TRBD1. The sequence came from a male donor in good health and CMV-seronegative. The sample was PBMCs. Here the CDR3 reads CASSLGTGGGEQYF. DNA of the CDR3: TGTGCCAGCAGCCTCGGGACAGGGGGAGGCGAGCAGTACTTC.